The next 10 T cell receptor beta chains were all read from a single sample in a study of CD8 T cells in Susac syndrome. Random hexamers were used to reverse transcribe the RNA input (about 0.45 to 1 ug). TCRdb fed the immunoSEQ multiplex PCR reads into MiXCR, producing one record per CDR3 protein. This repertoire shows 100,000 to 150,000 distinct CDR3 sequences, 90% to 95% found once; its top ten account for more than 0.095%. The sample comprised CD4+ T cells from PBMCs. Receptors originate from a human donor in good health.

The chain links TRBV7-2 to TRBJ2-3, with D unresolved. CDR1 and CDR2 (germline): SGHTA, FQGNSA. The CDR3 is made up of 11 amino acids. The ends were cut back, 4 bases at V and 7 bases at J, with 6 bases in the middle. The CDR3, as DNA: TGTGCCAGCAGCTCCGCTTATACGCAGTATTTT. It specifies CASSSAYTQYF.

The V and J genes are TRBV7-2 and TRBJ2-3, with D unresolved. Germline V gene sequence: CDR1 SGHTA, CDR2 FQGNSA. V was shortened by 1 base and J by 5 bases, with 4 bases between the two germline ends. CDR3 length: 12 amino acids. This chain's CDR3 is CASSLDLDTQYF. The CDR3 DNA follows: TGTGCCAGCAGCTTAGATTTAGATACGCAGTATTTT. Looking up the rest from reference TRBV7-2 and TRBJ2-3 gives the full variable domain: GAGVSQSPSNKVTEKGKDVELRCDPISGHTALYWYRQSLGQGLEFLIYFQGNSAPDKSGLPSDRFSAERTGGSVSTLTIQRTQQEDSAVYLCASSLDLDTQYFGPGTRLTVL.

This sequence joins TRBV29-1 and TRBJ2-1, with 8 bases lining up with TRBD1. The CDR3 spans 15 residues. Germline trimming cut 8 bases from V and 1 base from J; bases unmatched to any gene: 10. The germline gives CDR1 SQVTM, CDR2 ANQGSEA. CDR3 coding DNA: TGCAGCCAAGACCTCAGGGGGCTATCCTACAATGAGCAGTTCTTC. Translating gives CSQDLRGLSYNEQFF.

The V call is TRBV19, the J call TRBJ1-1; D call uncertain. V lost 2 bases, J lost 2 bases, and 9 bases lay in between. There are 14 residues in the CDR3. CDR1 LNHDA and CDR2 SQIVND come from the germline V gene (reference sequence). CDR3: CASSILLGNTEAFF. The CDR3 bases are TGTGCCAGTAGTATACTACTAGGAAACACTGAAGCTTTCTTT.

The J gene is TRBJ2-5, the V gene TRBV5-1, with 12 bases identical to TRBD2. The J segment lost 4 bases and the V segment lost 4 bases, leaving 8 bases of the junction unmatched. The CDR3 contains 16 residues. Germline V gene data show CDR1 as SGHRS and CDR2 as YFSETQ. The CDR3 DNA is TGCGCCAGCAGCCCTCCTGGACTAGCGGGGACAGAGACCCAGTACTTC. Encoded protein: CASSPPGLAGTETQYF.

The CDR3 DNA sequence: TGTGCCAGCAGCTTGGCGATGGGGCAAAACACCGGGGAGCTGTTTTTT. This gives the protein CASSLAMGQNTGELFF. This chain uses TRBV5-6 with TRBJ2-2; a possible D gene is TRBD1 (5 bases). This CDR3 region has 16 residues. In germline, CDR1 is SGHDT, CDR2 YYEEEE. Trimming stripped 0 bases from V and 2 bases from J, with 11 bases between.

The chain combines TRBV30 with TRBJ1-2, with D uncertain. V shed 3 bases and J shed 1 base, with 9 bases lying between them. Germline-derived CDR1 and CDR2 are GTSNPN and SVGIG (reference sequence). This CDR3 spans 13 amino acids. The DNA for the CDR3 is TGTGCCTGGAGCCACGACAATAACTATGGCTACACCTTC. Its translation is CAWSHDNNYGYTF.

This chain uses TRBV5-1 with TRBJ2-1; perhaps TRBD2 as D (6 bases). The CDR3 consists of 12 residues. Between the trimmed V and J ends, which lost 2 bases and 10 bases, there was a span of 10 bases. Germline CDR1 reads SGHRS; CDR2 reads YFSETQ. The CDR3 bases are TGCGCCAGCAGCTTTGAGGGGAGGGAGCAGTTCTTC. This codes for CASSFEGREQFF.

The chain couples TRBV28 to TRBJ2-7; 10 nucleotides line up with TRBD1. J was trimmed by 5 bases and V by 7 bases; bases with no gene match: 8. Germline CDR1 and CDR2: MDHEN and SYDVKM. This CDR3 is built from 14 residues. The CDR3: CASIPGQGLNEQYF. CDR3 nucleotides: TGTGCCAGCATCCCGGGACAGGGGTTGAACGAGCAGTACTTC. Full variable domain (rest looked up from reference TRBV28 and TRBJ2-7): DVKVTQSSRYLVKRTGEKVFLECVQDMDHENMFWYRQDPGLGLRLIYFSYDVKMKEKGDIPEGYSVSREKKERFSLILESASTNQTSMYLCASIPGQGLNEQYFGPGTRLTVT.

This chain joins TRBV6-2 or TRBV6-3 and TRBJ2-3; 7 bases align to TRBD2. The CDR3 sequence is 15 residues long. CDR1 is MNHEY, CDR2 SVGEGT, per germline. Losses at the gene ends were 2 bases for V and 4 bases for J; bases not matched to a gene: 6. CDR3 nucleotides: TGTGCCAGCAGTTACACCGGACTAGTCGCAGATACGCAGTATTTT. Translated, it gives CASSYTGLVADTQYF.